This T cell receptor (beta chain) was sequenced in a study of immune heterogeneity within non-small cell lung tumors (dated by TCRdb to the late 2010s). Broadly, across the study: By histology, a few squamous cell carcinomas, about nine non-squamous carcinomas and 1 tumor not otherwise specified were included. TCR repertoire analysis included under 60 tumor loci from around 16 patients, whereas transcriptome data included only roughly 45 loci from roughly 12 patients. To look at intratumoral immune heterogeneity, the study ran whole-exome sequencing, RNA-seq and TCR beta repertoire sequencing on several spatially distinct regions taken from every NSCLC tumor. Binding of neoantigens to the HLA alleles of each patient was predicted with netMHCpan-3.0 for mutant peptides of 8 to 11 amino acids.

Of note for this clonotype: Its binding antigen is unknown. Per-base quality was not reported, and no clone a single base away is much larger than it.

Beyond this particular receptor, the publication reports: High-frequency TCR beta clonotypes were largely distinct between individual patients. Within a patient, the same dominant CDR3B clonotypes appeared at multiple loci, but different tumor locations also contained unique high-frequency clones. Local tumor mutational burden and local T-cell repertoire clonality had a statistically significant but moderate positive correlation (R 0.3 to 0.35).

The TCR beta CDR3 region was amplified with a multiplex PCR system whose first round of about 11 cycles used 32 V-gene forward primers and 13 J-gene reverse primers. The first PCR round used a QIAGEN Multiplex PCR Kit, and the primer sequences were filed in Chinese patent CN105087789A. Illumina universal primers were added in a second PCR round performed with the Phusion High-Fidelity PCR Kit. Paired-end sequencing of TCR libraries was carried out on the Illumina HiSeq X Ten platform at a read length of 151 bp. The source study handled its data this way. Reads lacking multiplex PCR primers were removed with Cutadapt, read pairs were merged with PEAR, and CDR3 regions were called with MiXCR default settings. Shannon entropy measured repertoire diversity, and clonality was calculated as one minus the Shannon entropy divided by the ln of the count of productive unique sequences. Dominant or high-frequency T-cell clones were defined as clonotypes at frequencies of at least 0.5%. TCRdb reanalyzed the raw reads on its own, using fastp at Q25 for trimming and MiXCR for clone calling, and kept in-frame beta chains. When rows share a CDR3 protein, they turn into one entry using the most common DNA and genes. TCRdb's processing, not the authors', yielded these V and J calls. The sample table contains 9,000 to 10,000 distinct CDR3 sequences; only one count was recorded for approximately 34% of them. About 11% of the sample rests with the top ten.

Genomic DNA extracted from bulk tumor tissue served as TCR template, with about 620 ng gDNA amplified per sample. During surgery, multiple biopsies were taken from each primary tumor, with sampling sites spaced as far apart as possible within the tumor mass. The study cohort was described as untreated, and the patients were newly diagnosed NSCLC cases having curative surgery. The donor group was made up of roughly 15 newly diagnosed non-small cell lung cancer patients undergoing surgery with curative intent. Resected tumor masses were reviewed by two independent pathologists. Only high-quality DNA and RNA samples were carried forward to sequencing. Cut back by 3 bases and 4 bases, the V and J ends lie 16 bases apart. Including the terminal cysteine and phenylalanine, the CDR3 comprises 16 residues. The CDR3 DNA has 48 bases and is translated from base 1. The germline V gene (reference sequence) provides CDR1 GTSNPN and CDR2 SVGIG.

The receptor was isolated from a man between 60 and 70 years old with non-small cell lung cancer. Recombination connected TRBV30 to TRBJ1-6; tentative D gene TRBD1, with 5 bases matching. Material: lung tumor tissue. The CDR3 sequence is CAWSASVGPYNSPLHF. The bases are TGTGCCTGGAGCGCCTCTGTGGGACCTTATAATTCACCCCTCCACTTT.